The sequence of this T cell receptor beta chain was determined in a study of T cell changes during pregnancy in multiple sclerosis. Profiled with immunoSEQ multiplex PCR; TCRdb holds only in-frame clones, not every one. Counted here are 46,000 or so clones, 90% to 95% occurring once; the ten biggest clones make up 3% to 4.5%. Germline CDR1 MGHRA, CDR2 YSYEKL. V was clipped by 3 bases and J by 1 base, with 13 bases between them. The CDR3 has 15 amino acids. The chain combines TRBV4-1 with TRBJ2-7; the D gene is possibly TRBD2 (6 bases). Sequencing was performed on CD8+ T cells from peripheral blood mononuclear cells, taken after pregnancy. This receptor was obtained from a female donor with multiple sclerosis, enrolled in a pregnancy study. DNA for the CDR3: TGCGCCAGCAGCCAGGCTAGGGGACTTTCCTACGAGCAGTACTTC. This gives the protein CASSQARGLSYEQYF.